This entry features one T cell receptor beta chain sequence. The data stem from a study of control samples from healthy donors and cancer patients. Measured with immunoSEQ multiplex PCR; TCRdb has only the in-frame clones, and not every one. Of over 120,000 clones listed, about nine tenths are singletons. The CDR3 has 15 residues. V shed 0 bases and J shed 2 bases, with 10 bases lying between them. CDR1 SGHRS and CDR2 YFSETQ come from the germline V gene. This clonotype was obtained from a man aged 25 to 45 in good health. The sequencing input was blood. This chain links TRBV5-1 with TRBJ2-3; D remains ambiguous. CDR3 DNA sequence: TGCGCCAGCAGCTTGGCAGGACGCCCCACAGATACGCAGTATTTT. Its translation is CASSLAGRPTDTQYF. Based on the CDR3 plus reference TRBV5-1 and TRBJ2-3, the full variable domain is KAGVTQTPRYLIKTRGQQVTLSCSPISGHRSVSWYQQTPGQGLQFLFEYFSETQRNKGNFPGRFSGRQFSNSRSEMNVSTLELGDSALYLCASSLAGRPTDTQYFGPGTRLTVL.